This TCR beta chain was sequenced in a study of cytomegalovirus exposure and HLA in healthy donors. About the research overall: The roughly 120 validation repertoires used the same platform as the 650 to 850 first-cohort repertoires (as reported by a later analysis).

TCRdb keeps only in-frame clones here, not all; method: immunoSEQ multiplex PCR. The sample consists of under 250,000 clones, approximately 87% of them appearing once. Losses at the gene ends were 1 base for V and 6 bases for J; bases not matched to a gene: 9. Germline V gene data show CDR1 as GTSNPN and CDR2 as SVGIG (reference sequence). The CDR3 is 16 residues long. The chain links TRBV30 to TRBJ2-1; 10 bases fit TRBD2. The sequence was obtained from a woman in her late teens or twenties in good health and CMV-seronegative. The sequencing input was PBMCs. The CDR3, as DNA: TGTGCCTGGAGTGACAAGCGGGGGGGCCGTAGCAATGAGCAGTTCTTC. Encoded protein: CAWSDKRGGRSNEQFF. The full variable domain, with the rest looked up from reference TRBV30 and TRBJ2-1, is SQTIHQWPATLVQPVGSPLSLECTVEGTSNPNLYWYRQAAGRGLQLLFYSVGIGQISSEVPQNLSASRPQDRQFILSSKKLLLSDSGFYLCAWSDKRGGRSNEQFFGPGTRLTVL.